Below, one T cell receptor beta chain is given with its context. Its antigen remains unknown. Each CDR3 protein gets one entry after TCRdb re-called the RT-PCR reads with MiXCR. The sample carries around 710,000 distinct CDR3 sequences, roughly 14% recorded once. CDR1 is SNHLY and CDR2 is FYNNEI in the germline V gene. V was trimmed by 7 bases and J by 3 bases, leaving 10 bases between them. The CDR3 runs to 13 residues. The record originates from a study of response to subunit inactivated influenza vaccine. General study results and limits: Authors suggested seasonal influenza vaccinations each recruit few new T cells.

This receptor was taken from a man aged 45-60 years who received an inactivated influenza vaccine. The source material was PBMCs from blood, sampled 14 to 15 days before vaccination. The chain couples TRBV2 to TRBJ1-5, with D unclear. The CDR3 loop is CASIRNLNQPQHF. For the CDR3, the DNA is TGTGCCAGCATCAGGAACCTCAATCAGCCCCAGCATTTT. Together with reference TRBV2 and TRBJ1-5, the CDR3 gives the full variable domain: EPEVTQTPSHQVTQMGQEVILRCVPISNHLYFYWYRQILGQKVEFLVSFYNNEISEKSEIFDDQFSVERPDGSNFTLKIRSTKLEDSAMYFCASIRNLNQPQHFGDGTRLSIL.